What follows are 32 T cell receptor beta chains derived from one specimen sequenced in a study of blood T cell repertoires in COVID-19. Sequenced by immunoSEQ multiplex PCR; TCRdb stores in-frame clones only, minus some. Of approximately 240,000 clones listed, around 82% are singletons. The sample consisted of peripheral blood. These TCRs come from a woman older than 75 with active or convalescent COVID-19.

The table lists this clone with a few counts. The CDR3 coding sequence is TGTGCCAGTAGTATACTGGGACAGGGTCGCCTGGTAGGAGGCTACACCTTC. Translating it yields CASSILGQGRLVGGYTF. The chain employs TRBV19 and TRBJ1-2; 9 bases line up with TRBD1. In germline, CDR1 is LNHDA, CDR2 SQIVND (reference sequence). The CDR3 extends over 17 amino acids. V gave up 2 bases and J gave up 8 bases; unmatched junction bases: 15.

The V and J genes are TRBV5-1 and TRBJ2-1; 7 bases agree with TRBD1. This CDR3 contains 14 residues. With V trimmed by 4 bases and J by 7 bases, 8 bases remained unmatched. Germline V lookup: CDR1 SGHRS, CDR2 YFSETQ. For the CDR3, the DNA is TGCGCCAGCAGCACACGACAGGGTGGGAATGAGCAGTTCTTC. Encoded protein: CASSTRQGGNEQFF.

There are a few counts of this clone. This chain's CDR3 is CASHTGGGYTF. The DNA of the CDR3 is TGTGCCAGCCATACAGGGGGTGGCTACACCTTC. This sequence joins TRBV19 and TRBJ1-2; 8 bases line up with TRBD1. V lost 9 bases and J lost 7; bases outside the gene matches: 4. The CDR3 is 11 amino acids. Germline lookup yields CDR1 LNHDA and CDR2 SQIVND (reference sequence).

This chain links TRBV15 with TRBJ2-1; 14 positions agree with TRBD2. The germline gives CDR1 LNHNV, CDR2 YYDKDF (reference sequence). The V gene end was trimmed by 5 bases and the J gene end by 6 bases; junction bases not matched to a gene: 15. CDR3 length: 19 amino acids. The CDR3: CATSRRLAGGKVGSNEQFF. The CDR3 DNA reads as TGTGCCACCAGCCGGAGACTAGCGGGAGGGAAGGTCGGCTCCAATGAGCAGTTCTTC.

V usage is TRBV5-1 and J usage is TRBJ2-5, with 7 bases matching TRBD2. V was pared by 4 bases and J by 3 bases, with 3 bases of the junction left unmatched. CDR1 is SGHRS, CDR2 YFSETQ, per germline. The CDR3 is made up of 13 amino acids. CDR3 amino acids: CASSLGLEETQYF. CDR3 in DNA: TGCGCCAGCAGCCTAGGACTAGAAGAGACCCAGTACTTC. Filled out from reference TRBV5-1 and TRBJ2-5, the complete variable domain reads KAGVTQTPRYLIKTRGQQVTLSCSPISGHRSVSWYQQTPGQGLQFLFEYFSETQRNKGNFPGRFSGRQFSNSRSEMNVSTLELGDSALYLCASSLGLEETQYFGPGTRLLVL.

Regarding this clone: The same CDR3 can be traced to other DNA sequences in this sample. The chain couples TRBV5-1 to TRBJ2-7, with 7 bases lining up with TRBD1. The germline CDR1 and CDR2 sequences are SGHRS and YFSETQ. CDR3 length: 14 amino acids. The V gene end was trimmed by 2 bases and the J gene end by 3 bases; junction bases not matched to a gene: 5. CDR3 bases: TGCGCCAGCAGCTTAAGCCGACAGGGCTACGAGCAGTACTTC. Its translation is CASSLSRQGYEQYF. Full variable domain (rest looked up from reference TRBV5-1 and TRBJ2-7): KAGVTQTPRYLIKTRGQQVTLSCSPISGHRSVSWYQQTPGQGLQFLFEYFSETQRNKGNFPGRFSGRQFSNSRSEMNVSTLELGDSALYLCASSLSRQGYEQYFGPGTRLTVT.

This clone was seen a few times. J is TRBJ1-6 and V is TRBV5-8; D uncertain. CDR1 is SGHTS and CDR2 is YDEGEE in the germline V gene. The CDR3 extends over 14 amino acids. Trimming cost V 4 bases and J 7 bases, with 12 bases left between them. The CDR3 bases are TGTGCCAGCAGCCAATATCTGCTAAATTCACCCCTCCACTTT. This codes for CASSQYLLNSPLHF. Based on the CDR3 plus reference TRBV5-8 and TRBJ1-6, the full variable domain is EAGVTQSPTHLIKTRGQQATLRCSPISGHTSVYWYQQALGLGLQFLLWYDEGEERNRGNFPPRFSGRQFPNYSSELNVNALELEDSALYLCASSQYLLNSPLHFGNGTRLTVT.

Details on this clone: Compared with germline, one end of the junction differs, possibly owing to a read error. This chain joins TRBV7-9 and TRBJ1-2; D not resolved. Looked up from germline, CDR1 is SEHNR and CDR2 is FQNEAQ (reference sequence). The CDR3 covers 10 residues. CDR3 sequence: CASSLDSYSF. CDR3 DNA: TGTGCCAGCAGCTTAGACAGTTATTCTTTC.

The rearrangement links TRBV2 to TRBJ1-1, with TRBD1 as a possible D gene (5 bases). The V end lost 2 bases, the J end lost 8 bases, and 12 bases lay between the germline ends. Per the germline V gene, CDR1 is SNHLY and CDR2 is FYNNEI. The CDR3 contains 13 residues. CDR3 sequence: CASSEIGAEEAFF. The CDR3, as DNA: TGTGCCAGCAGTGAAATTGGGGCAGAGGAAGCTTTCTTT. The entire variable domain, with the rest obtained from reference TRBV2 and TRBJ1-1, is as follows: EPEVTQTPSHQVTQMGQEVILRCVPISNHLYFYWYRQILGQKVEFLVSFYNNEISEKSEIFDDQFSVERPDGSNFTLKIRSTKLEDSAMYFCASSEIGAEEAFFGQGTRLTVV.

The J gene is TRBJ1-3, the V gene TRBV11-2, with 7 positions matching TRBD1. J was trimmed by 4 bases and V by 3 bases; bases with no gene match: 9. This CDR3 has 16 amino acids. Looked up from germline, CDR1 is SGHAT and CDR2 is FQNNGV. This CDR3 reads CASSFRQGPGGNTIYF. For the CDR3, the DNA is TGTGCCAGCAGCTTTAGACAGGGCCCGGGAGGAAACACCATATATTTT.

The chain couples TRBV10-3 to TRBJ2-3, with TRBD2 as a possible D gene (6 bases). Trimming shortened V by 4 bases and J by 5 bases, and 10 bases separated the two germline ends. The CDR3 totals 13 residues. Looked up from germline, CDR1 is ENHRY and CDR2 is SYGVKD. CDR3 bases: TGTGCCATCAGTGTAGGGAGGATAGATACGCAGTATTTT. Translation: CAISVGRIDTQYF.

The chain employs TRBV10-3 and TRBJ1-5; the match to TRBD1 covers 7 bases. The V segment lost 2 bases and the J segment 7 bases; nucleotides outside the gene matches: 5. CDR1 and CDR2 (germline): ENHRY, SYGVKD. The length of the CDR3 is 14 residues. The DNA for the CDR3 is TGTGCCATCAGTGAGGCAGGGGGGCTGCAGCCCCAGCATTTT. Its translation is CAISEAGGLQPQHF.

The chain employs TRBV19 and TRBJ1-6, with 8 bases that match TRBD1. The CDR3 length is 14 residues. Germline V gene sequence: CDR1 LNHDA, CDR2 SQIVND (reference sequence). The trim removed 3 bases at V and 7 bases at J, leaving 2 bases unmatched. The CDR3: CASSMTGVNSPLHF. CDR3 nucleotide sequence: TGTGCCAGTAGTATGACAGGGGTGAATTCACCCCTCCACTTT.

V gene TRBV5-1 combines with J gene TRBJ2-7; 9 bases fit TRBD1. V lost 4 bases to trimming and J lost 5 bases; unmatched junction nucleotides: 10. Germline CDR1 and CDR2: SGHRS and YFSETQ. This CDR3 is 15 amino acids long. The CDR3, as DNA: TGCGCCAGCAGCATGGACAGGGGCTCTCGGGACGAGCAGTACTTC. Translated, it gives CASSMDRGSRDEQYF.

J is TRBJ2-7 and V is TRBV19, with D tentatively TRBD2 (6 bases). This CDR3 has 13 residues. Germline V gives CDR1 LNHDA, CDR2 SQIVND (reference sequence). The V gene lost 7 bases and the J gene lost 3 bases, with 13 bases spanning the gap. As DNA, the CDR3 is TGTGCCAGTACGGGGGTCCCCGGCTACGAGCAGTACTTC. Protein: CASTGVPGYEQYF.

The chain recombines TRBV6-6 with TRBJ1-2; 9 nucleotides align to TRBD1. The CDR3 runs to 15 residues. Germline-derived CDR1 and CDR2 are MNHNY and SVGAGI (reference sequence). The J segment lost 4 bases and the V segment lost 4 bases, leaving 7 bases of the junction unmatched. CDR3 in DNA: TGTGCCAGCAGTTTAACAGGGGGCGCCAGCTATGGCTACACCTTC. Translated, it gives CASSLTGGASYGYTF.

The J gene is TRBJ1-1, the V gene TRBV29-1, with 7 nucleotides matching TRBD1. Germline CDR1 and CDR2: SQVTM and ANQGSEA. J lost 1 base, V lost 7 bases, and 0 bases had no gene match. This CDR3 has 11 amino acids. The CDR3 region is CSGQGNTEAFF. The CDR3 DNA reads TGCAGCGGACAGGGGAACACTGAAGCTTTCTTT. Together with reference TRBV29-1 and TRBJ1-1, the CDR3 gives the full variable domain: SAVISQKPSRDICQRGTSLTIQCQVDSQVTMMFWYRQQPGQSLTLIATANQGSEATYESGFVIDKFPISRPNLTFSTLTVSNMSPEDSSIYLCSGQGNTEAFFGQGTRLTVV.

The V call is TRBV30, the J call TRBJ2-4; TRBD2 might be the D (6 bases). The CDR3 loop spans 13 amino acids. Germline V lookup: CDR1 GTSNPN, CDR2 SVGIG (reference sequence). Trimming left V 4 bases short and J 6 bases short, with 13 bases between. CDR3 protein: CAWNSPGGNIQYF. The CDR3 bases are TGTGCCTGGAATTCCCCCGGGGGAAACATTCAGTACTTC.

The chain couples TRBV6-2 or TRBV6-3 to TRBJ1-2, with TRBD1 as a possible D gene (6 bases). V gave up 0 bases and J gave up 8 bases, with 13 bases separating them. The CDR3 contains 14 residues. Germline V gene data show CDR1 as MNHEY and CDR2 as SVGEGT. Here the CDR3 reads CASSYSGTIGGYTF. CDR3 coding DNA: TGTGCCAGCAGTTACTCGGGGACAATCGGGGGCTACACCTTC.

CDR3 bases: TGTGCCAGCAGTCCCTACAGGGGAGGAGGTCAGCCCCAGCATTTT. This sequence encodes CASSPYRGGGQPQHF. This sequence joins TRBV6-5 and TRBJ1-5; 7 bases are shared with TRBD1. This CDR3 is built from 15 residues. Germline V gene sequence: CDR1 MNHEY, CDR2 SVGAGI. V was pared by 5 bases and J by 6 bases, with 10 bases of the junction left unmatched.

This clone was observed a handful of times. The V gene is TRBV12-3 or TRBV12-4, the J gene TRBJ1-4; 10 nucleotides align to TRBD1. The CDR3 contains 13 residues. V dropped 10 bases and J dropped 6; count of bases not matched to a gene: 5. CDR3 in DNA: TGTGCCACCCTAGGGACAGGGGATGAAAAACTGTTTTTT. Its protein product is CATLGTGDEKLFF.

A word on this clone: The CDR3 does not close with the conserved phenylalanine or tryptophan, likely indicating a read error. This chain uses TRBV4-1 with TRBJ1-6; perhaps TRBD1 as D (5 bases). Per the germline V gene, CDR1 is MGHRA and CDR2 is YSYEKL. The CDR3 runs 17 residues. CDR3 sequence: CASSQDQGSPYNSPLHL. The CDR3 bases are TGCGCCAGCAGCCAAGATCAGGGAAGCCCCTATAATTCGCCCCTCCACCTT.

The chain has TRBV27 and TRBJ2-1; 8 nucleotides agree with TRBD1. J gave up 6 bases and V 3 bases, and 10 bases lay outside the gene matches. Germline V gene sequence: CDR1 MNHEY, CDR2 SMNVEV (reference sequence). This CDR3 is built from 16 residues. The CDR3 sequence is CASSFRALTGANEQFF. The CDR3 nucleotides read TGTGCCAGCAGTTTTAGGGCTTTGACAGGGGCCAATGAGCAGTTCTTC.

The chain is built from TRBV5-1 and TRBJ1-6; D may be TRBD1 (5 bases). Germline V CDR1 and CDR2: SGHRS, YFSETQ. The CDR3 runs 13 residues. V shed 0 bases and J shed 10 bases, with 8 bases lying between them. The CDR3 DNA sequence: TGCGCCAGCAGCTTGGAAAGGGGATCACCCCTCCACTTT. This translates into CASSLERGSPLHF.

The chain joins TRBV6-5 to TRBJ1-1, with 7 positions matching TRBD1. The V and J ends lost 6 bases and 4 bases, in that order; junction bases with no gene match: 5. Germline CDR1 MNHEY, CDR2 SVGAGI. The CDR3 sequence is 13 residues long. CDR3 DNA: TGTGCCAGCAGGAGACAGGGTTCCACTGAAGCTTTCTTT. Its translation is CASRRQGSTEAFF.

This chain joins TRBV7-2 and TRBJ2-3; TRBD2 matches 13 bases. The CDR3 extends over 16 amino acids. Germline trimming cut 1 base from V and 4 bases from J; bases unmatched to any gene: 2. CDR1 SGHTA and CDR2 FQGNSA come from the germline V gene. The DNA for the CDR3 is TGTGCCAGCAGCTTAGGCGGGACTAGCGGGGCAGATACGCAGTATTTT. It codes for CASSLGGTSGADTQYF. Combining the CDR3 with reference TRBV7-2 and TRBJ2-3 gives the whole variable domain GAGVSQSPSNKVTEKGKDVELRCDPISGHTALYWYRQSLGQGLEFLIYFQGNSAPDKSGLPSDRFSAERTGGSVSTLTIQRTQQEDSAVYLCASSLGGTSGADTQYFGPGTRLTVL.

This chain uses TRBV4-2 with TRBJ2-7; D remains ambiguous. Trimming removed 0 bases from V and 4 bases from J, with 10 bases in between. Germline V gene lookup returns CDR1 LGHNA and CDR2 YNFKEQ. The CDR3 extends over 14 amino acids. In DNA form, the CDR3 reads TGTGCCAGCAGCCAAGACGGCAGGTCGTACGAGCAGTACTTC. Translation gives CASSQDGRSYEQYF.

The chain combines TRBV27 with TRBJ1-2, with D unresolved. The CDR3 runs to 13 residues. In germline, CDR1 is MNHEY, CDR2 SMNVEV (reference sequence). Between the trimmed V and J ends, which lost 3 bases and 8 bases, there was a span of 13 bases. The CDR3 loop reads CASSFAGGEGYTF. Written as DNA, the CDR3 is TGTGCCAGCAGTTTCGCAGGAGGTGAGGGCTACACCTTC.

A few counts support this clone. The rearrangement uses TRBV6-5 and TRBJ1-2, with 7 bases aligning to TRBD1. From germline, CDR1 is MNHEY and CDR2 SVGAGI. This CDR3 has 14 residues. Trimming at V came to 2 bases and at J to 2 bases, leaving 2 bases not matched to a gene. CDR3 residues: CASSYKTGNYGYTF. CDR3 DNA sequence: TGTGCCAGCAGTTACAAGACAGGGAACTATGGCTACACCTTC.

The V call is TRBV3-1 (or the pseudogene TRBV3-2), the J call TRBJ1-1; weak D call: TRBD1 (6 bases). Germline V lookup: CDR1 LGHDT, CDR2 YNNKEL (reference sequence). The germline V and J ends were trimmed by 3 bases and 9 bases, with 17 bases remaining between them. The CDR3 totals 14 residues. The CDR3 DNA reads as TGTGCCAGCAGCCAGGACCAAGGGGGACGTAAAGCTTTCTTT. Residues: CASSQDQGGRKAFF.

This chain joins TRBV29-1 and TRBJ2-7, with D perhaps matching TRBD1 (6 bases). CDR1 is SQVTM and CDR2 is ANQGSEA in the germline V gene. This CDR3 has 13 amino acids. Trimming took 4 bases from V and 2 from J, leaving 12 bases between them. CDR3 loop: CSVGQGIPYEQYF. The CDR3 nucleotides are TGCAGCGTTGGGCAGGGGATACCCTACGAGCAGTACTTC.

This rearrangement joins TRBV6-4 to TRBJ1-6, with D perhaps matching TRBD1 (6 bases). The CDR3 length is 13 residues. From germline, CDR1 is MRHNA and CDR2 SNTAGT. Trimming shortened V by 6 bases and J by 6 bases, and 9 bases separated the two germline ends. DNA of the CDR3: TGTGCCAGCAGGGAAGGGGGTAATTCACCCCTCCACTTT. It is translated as CASREGGNSPLHF.